This record covers a single T cell receptor (beta chain). No antigen is known for it. Treatment of the sample: oral pan-JAK inhibitor, 5-10 mg twice daily. From alopecia areata patients, lesional scalp punch biopsies and peripheral blood were collected. This record belongs to a study of CD8+ T cells in alopecia areata. General study findings and limits: Scalp clonality and expanded CD8+ clones among the top 100 were significantly decreased by tofacitinib. In scalp samples, resident alphabeta T cells of normal skin are also sequenced. During tofacitinib treatment, many expanded lesional clones remained in scalp and blood.

Trimming stripped 0 bases from V and 5 bases from J, with 4 bases between. This CDR3 is 11 amino acids long. In germline, CDR1 is DFQATT, CDR2 SNEGSKA (reference sequence). cDNA serving as the sequencing template came from extracted, reverse transcribed RNA. The method was immunoSEQ multiplex PCR; TCRdb's version includes in-frame clones alone and lacks a portion of them. This table holds approximately 200,000 clones, around 56% found once. The sequence came from a human donor with alopecia areata. V is TRBV20-1 and J is TRBJ2-5; D is unresolved. The sample consisted of CD4+ T cells sorted from blood, taken at week 4, from a patient treated with tofacitinib. The CDR3 DNA reads as TGCAGTGCTAGAGATCATGAGACCCAGTACTTC. Amino acid sequence: CSARDHETQYF.